Shown below are 19 T cell receptor beta chains from a single sample sequenced in a study of neurological immune-mediated disorders (dated by TCRdb to the late 2010s). Library preparation employed 5' RACE. The instrument was an Illumina HiSeq 2500. TCRdb reprocessed the public reads (quality trimming at Q25 with fastp, clone calling with MiXCR) and kept in-frame beta chains. Each CDR3 protein gets just one entry, which takes the most common genes and DNA from the rows behind it. The sample contains tens of thousands of distinct CDR3 sequences, roughly 13% of them found a single time. The leading ten clones occupy roughly 10% of the sample. Sequenced input: PBMCs. Receptor source: a woman aged 60-70 years with HTLV-1-associated myelopathy (HAM/TSP).

This clonotype was detected many times. The chain joins TRBV12-3 or TRBV12-4 to TRBJ2-3; 9 nucleotides line up with TRBD2. CDR3 length: 17 amino acids. The J segment lost 2 bases and the V segment lost 7 bases, leaving 13 bases of the junction unmatched. The CDR3 region has the DNA TGTGCCAGCACCCCTCCTGTGGGACTAGCCGACACAGATACGCAGTATTTT. Translation: CASTPPVGLADTDTQYF.

This clonotype was detected many times. The chain uses TRBV4-1 and TRBJ2-7; TRBD2 matches 13 bases. Germline V gene sequence: CDR1 MGHRA, CDR2 YSYEKL. V gave up 6 bases and J gave up 2 bases; unmatched junction bases: 4. The CDR3 covers 15 residues. CDR3 sequence reads: CASSEGLAGAYEQYF. Written as DNA, the CDR3 is TGCGCCAGCAGTGAAGGACTAGCGGGAGCCTACGAGCAGTACTTC.

This clonotype was observed many times. The junction differs from germline at one of its ends, possibly a read error. This chain uses TRBV7-7 with TRBJ2-5, with 7 bases lining up with TRBD2. CDR1 and CDR2 (germline): SSHAT, FNYEAQ (reference sequence). The CDR3 sequence is 14 residues long. The CDR3 region has the DNA TGTGCTAGCAGCACGACTCCGGGAGGAGAGACCCAGTACTTC. Its translation: CASSTTPGGETQYF. The complete variable domain, with remaining parts taken from reference TRBV7-7 and TRBJ2-5, reads GAGVSQSPRYKVTKRGQDVTLRCDPISSHATLYWYQQALGQGPEFLTYFNYEAQPDKSGLPSDRFSAERPEGSISTLTIQRTEQRDSAMYRCASSTTPGGETQYFGPGTRLLVL.

In this sample, this clonotype turned up many times. This chain connects TRBV4-1 to TRBJ2-1; 8 nucleotides match TRBD2. This CDR3 has 17 residues. The trim removed 1 base at V and 8 bases at J, leaving 13 bases unmatched. Germline loops: CDR1 MGHRA, CDR2 YSYEKL. The CDR3 DNA follows: TGCGCCAGCAGCCAAGTCGAGGTCGGGACTAGGGGCGATGAGCAGTTCTTC. Translated: CASSQVEVGTRGDEQFF.

The V call is TRBV5-1, the J call TRBJ2-1; D is unclear. This CDR3 comprises 16 residues. Looked up from germline, CDR1 is SGHRS and CDR2 is YFSETQ. Trimming took off 3 bases at V and 4 bases at J, with 17 bases between the two ends. This chain's CDR3 is CASSSRRTSKYNEQFF. DNA for the CDR3: TGCGCCAGCAGCTCCAGGAGAACTTCAAAATACAATGAGCAGTTCTTC.

Relative to its sample, this clonotype is medium-sized. The chain combines TRBV29-1 with TRBJ1-1, with 8 nucleotides matching TRBD1. The trim removed 6 bases at V and 1 base at J, leaving 1 base unmatched. The CDR3 runs to 12 residues. Looked up from germline, CDR1 is SQVTM and CDR2 is ANQGSEA. The CDR3 sequence: CSVGQANTEAFF. The CDR3 nucleotides read TGCAGCGTGGGACAGGCGAACACTGAAGCTTTCTTT.

In its sample, this clonotype was seen many times. The chain recombines TRBV20-1 with TRBJ2-6, with D possibly TRBD2 on 6 matching bases. This CDR3 is built from 15 residues. Germline assignment: CDR1 DFQATT and CDR2 SNEGSKA (reference sequence). Deletions cut 0 bases from V and 0 bases from J, with 6 bases between. CDR3 in amino acids: CSARDGGSGANVLTF. CDR3 sequence (DNA): TGCAGTGCTAGAGACGGGGGCTCTGGGGCCAACGTCCTGACTTTC.

For this clonotype: A junction boundary mismatches the germline segment, possibly from a read error. The chain recombines TRBV7-2 with TRBJ2-7; the D gene could be TRBD1 or TRBD2 (5 bases each). The germline V gene encodes CDR1 SGHTA and CDR2 FQGNSA. The CDR3 covers 13 residues. The CDR3 nucleotides read TGTGCCAGCATCTTAGGATGGGACGACGTGCAGTACTTC. Protein sequence: CASILGWDDVQYF.

This clonotype appeared many times. The chain joins TRBV29-1 to TRBJ2-7; no firm D call. CDR1 and CDR2 from the germline V gene are SQVTM and ANQGSEA. There are 12 residues in the CDR3. Trimming stripped 5 bases from V and 0 bases from J, with 8 bases between. The CDR3: CSVRQSSYEQYF. As DNA, the CDR3 is TGCAGCGTTCGGCAGAGCTCCTACGAGCAGTACTTC.

This clonotype was found many times. The chain recombines TRBV5-1 with TRBJ2-1; 12 bases align to TRBD2. Looked up from germline, CDR1 is SGHRS and CDR2 is YFSETQ. CDR3 length: 16 amino acids. Losses at the gene ends were 0 bases for V and 9 bases for J; bases not matched to a gene: 7. CDR3 DNA: TGCGCCAGCAGCTTGGGGGCTAGCGGGAGGGCCGGTGAGCAGTTCTTC. It translates to CASSLGASGRAGEQFF.

As regards this clonotype: A read error is possible here, since a much larger clone lies one base away. This chain links TRBV11-3 with TRBJ2-1; the match to TRBD1 covers 8 bases. Germline CDR1 SGHNT, CDR2 YENEEA. This CDR3 region has 15 residues. CDR3 nucleotide sequence: TGTACCAGCAGCCCCGGGACAGGACTCTACAATGAGCAGTTCTTC. Residues: CTSSPGTGLYNEQFF. Looking up the rest from reference TRBV11-3 and TRBJ2-1 gives the full variable domain: EAGVVQSPRYKIIEKKQPVAFWCNPISGHNTLYWYLQNLGQGPELLIRYENEEAVDDSQLPKDRFSAERLKGVDSTLKIQPAELGDSAVYLCTSSPGTGLYNEQFFGPGTRLTVL.

This clonotype came up many times. The rearrangement links TRBV5-1 to TRBJ2-1; D possibly corresponds to TRBD1 (6 bases). This CDR3 spans 16 amino acids. Trimming stripped 0 bases from V and 0 bases from J, with 10 bases between. Germline V gene data show CDR1 as SGHRS and CDR2 as YFSETQ. CDR3 region: CASSLGTESSYNEQFF. CDR3 in DNA: TGCGCCAGCAGCTTGGGGACAGAGAGCTCCTACAATGAGCAGTTCTTC.

The chain recombines TRBV10-1 with TRBJ2-1; D unclear. CDR3 length equals 13 residues. Germline CDR1 reads WNHNN; CDR2 reads SYGVQD (reference sequence). V was trimmed by 8 bases and J by 8 bases, leaving 16 bases between them. This CDR3 is CASALRAADEQFF. CDR3 DNA sequence: TGCGCCAGCGCTCTCCGGGCGGCGGATGAGCAGTTCTTC.

This clonotype was picked up many times. The chain uses TRBV29-1 and TRBJ2-1; the D gene is possibly TRBD1 (6 bases). CDR1 is SQVTM, CDR2 ANQGSEA, per germline. CDR3 length: 13 residues. V was pared by 7 bases and J by 0 bases, with 10 bases between. CDR3: CSGDKNSYNEQFF. CDR3 nucleotide sequence: TGCAGCGGGGACAAGAACTCCTACAATGAGCAGTTCTTC.

Comments on this clonotype: Since a much larger clone is just one base distant, this may be a read error. This rearrangement joins TRBV27 to TRBJ1-6; tentatively, D is TRBD1 (6 bases). V lost 8 bases and J lost 7, with 21 bases in between. This CDR3 is 16 amino acids long. Germline values: CDR1 MNHEY, CDR2 SMNVEV (reference sequence). The CDR3 spells CASHNPTDRNNSPLHF. The CDR3 DNA reads TGTGCCAGCCATAACCCGACTGACAGGAACAATTCACCCCTCCACTTT.

This clonotype was counted many times. This rearrangement joins TRBV20-1 to TRBJ2-5; 7 bases are shared with TRBD1. Unmatched junction bases numbered 3, after V lost 3 bases and J lost 5 bases. CDR3 length: 12 amino acids. Germline V lookup: CDR1 DFQATT, CDR2 SNEGSKA (reference sequence). In nucleotides, the CDR3 is TGCAGTGCTAGGACAGGGCGGGAGACCCAGTACTTC. Translation gives CSARTGRETQYF.

This clonotype was counted many times. The rearrangement uses TRBV20-1 and TRBJ2-7; D is unclear. Per the germline V gene, CDR1 is DFQATT and CDR2 is SNEGSKA (reference sequence). This CDR3 has 14 amino acids. V gave up 0 bases and J gave up 12 bases, with 21 bases separating them. The CDR3 region is CSARDSGEPRVRYF. For the CDR3, the DNA is TGCAGTGCTAGAGATTCGGGTGAGCCCAGAGTGCGGTACTTC.

This clonotype was seen only a few times. The J gene is TRBJ1-6, the V gene TRBV6-5; 7 bases map to TRBD1. Germline assignment: CDR1 MNHEY and CDR2 SVGAGI. The CDR3 sequence is 15 residues long. The V gene end was trimmed by 4 bases and the J gene end by 10 bases; junction bases not matched to a gene: 10. This chain's CDR3 is CASSSRQGLISPLHF. CDR3 sequence (DNA): TGTGCCAGCAGTTCCCGACAGGGTTTAATCTCACCCCTCCACTTT.

This clonotype has a handful of counts. The gene calls are TRBV5-1 and TRBJ2-3, with a weak D call TRBD2 (5 bases). The V end lost 3 bases, the J end lost 3 bases, and 14 bases lay between the germline ends. The CDR3 has 15 residues. Looked up from germline, CDR1 is SGHRS and CDR2 is YFSETQ. The CDR3 DNA reads as TGCGCCAGCAGCTCCTTACGACTATCAACAGATACGCAGTATTTT. This sequence encodes CASSSLRLSTDTQYF.